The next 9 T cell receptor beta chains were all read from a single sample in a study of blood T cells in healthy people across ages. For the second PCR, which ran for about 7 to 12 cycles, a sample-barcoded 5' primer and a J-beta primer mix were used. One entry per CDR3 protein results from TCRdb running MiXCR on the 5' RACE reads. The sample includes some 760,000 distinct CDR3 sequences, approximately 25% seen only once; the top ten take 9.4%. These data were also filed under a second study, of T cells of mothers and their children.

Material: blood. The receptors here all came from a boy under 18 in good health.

The CDR3 loop reads CASSVSGGGSEDTQYF. CDR3 in DNA: TGTGCCAGCAGCGTAAGCGGGGGCGGTTCAGAAGATACGCAGTATTTT. V is TRBV9 and J is TRBJ2-3; 8 bases line up with TRBD2. The CDR3 totals 16 residues. The junction had 9 bases not matched to a gene; V was cut back by 1 base and J by 5 bases. The germline CDR1 and CDR2 sequences are SGDLS and YYNGEE.

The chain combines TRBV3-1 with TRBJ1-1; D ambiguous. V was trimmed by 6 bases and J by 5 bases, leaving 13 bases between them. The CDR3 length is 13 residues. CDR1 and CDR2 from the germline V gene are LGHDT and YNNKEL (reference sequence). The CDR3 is CASRYLGRTEAFF. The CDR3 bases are TGTGCCAGCAGGTACTTGGGGAGAACTGAAGCTTTCTTT.

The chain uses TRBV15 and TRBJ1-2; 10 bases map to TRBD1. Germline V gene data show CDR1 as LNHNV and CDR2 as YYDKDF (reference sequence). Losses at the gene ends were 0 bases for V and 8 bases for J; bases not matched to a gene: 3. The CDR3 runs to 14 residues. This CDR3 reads CATSRDRGQGGYTF. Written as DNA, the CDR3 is TGTGCCACCAGCAGAGATAGGGGACAGGGGGGCTACACCTTC.

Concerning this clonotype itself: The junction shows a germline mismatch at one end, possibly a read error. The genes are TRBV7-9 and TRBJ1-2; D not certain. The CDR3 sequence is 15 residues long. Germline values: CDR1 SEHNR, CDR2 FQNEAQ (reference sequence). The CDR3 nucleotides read TGTGCCAGCAGCTTAGCCCGCTGGGGAGCTCGTGGCTATACCTTC. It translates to CASSLARWGARGYTF. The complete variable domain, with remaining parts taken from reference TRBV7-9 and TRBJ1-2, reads DTGVSQNPRHKITKRGQNVTFRCDPISEHNRLYWYRQTLGQGPEFLTYFQNEAQLEKSRLLSDRFSAERPKGSFSTLEIQRTEQGDSAMYLCASSLARWGARGYTFGSGTRLTVV.

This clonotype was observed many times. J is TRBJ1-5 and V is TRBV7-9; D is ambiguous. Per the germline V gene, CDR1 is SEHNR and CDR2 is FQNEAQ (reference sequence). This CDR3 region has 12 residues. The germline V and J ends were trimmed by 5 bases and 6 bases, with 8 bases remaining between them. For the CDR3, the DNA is TGTGCCAGCAGCCCTGGAGGTCAGCCCCAGCATTTT. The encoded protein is CASSPGGQPQHF.

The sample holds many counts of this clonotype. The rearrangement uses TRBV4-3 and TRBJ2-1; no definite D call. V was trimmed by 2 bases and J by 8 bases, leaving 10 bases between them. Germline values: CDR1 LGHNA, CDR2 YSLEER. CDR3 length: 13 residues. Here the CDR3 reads CASSQKGRDEQFF. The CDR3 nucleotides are TGCGCCAGCAGCCAAAAGGGAAGGGATGAGCAGTTCTTC.

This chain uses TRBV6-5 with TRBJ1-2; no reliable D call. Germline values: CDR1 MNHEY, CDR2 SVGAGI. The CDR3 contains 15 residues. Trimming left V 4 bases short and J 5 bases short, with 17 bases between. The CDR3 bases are TGTGCCAGCAGTTTAAAGGGCAGACTGGGATATGGCTACACCTTC. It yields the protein CASSLKGRLGYGYTF.

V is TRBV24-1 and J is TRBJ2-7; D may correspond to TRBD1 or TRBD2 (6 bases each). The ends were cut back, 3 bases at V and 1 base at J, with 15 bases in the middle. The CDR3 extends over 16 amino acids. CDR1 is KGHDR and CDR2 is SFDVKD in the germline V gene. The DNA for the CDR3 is TGTGCCACCAGTGATCCCAAACAGGGACTGTCCTACGAGCAGTACTTC. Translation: CATSDPKQGLSYEQYF.

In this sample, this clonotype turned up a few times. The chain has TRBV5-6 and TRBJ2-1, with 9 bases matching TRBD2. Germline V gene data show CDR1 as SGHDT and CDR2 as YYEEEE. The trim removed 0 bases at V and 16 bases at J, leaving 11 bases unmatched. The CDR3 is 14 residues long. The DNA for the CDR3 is TGTGCCAGCAGCTTGGAAGGGATTAGCGGGAGTGGATTCTTC. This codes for CASSLEGISGSGFF.